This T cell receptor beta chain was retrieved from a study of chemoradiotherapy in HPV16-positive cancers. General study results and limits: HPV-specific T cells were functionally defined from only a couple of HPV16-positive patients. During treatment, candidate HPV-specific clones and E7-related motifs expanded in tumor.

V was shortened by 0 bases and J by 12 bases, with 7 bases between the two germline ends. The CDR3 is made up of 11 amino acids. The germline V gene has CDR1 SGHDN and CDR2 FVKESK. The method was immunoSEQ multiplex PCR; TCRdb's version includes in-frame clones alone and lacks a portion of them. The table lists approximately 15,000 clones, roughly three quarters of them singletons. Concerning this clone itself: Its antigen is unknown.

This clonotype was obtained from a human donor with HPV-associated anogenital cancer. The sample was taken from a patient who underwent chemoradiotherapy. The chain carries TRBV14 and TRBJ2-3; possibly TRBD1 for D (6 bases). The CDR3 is CASSQEQGQYF. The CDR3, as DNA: TGTGCCAGCAGCCAAGAACAGGGTCAGTATTTT.